This T cell receptor (beta chain) was recovered during a study of control samples from healthy donors and cancer patients. The V segment lost 1 base and the J segment 6 bases; nucleotides outside the gene matches: 6. The CDR3 covers 17 residues. Germline V gene data show CDR1 as SGHRS and CDR2 as YFSETQ. Here immunoSEQ multiplex PCR was the method, and the copy in TCRdb shows in-frame clones only, minus some. The sample lists 40,000 to 60,000 clones; 88% were seen once. The receptor was isolated from a man in his fifties or sixties with head and neck cancer. Sequencing was performed on PBMCs. This rearrangement joins TRBV5-1 to TRBJ2-1; TRBD2 agrees at 14 bases. The CDR3 is CASSLLGTSGSSNEQFF. CDR3 sequence (DNA): TGCGCCAGCAGCTTGTTGGGGACTAGCGGGAGCAGCAATGAGCAGTTCTTC.